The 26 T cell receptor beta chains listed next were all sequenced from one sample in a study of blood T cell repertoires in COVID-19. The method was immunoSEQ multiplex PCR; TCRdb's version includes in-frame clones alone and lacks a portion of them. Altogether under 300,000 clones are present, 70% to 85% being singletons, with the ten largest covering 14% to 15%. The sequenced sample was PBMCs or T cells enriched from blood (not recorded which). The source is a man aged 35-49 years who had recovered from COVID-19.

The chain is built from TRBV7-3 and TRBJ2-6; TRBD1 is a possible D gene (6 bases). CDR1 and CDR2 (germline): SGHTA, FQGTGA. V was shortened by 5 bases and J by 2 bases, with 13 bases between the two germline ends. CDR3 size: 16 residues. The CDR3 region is CASSRTVSPGANVLTF. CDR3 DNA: TGTGCCAGCAGCCGGACAGTAAGTCCTGGGGCCAACGTCCTGACTTTC.

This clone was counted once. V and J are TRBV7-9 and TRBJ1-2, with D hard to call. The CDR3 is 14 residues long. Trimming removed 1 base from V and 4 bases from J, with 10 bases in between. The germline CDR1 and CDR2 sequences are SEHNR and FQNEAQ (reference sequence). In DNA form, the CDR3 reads TGTGCCAGCAGCTTAGAGAGGGAGGGCTATGGCTACACCTTC. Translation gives CASSLEREGYGYTF.

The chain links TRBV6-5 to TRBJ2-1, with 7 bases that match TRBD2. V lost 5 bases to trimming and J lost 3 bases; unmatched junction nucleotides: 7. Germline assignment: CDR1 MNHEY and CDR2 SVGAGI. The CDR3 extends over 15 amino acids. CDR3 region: CASSTQAGRYNEQFF. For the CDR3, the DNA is TGTGCCAGCAGTACCCAAGCGGGGCGCTACAATGAGCAGTTCTTC.

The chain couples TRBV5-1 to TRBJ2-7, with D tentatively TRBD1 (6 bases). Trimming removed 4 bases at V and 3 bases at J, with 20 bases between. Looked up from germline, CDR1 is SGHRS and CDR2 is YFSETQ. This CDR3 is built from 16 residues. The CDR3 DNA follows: TGCGCCAGCAGCCAAGGCCTAGGGGCAGGGGACTACGAGCAGTACTTC. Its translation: CASSQGLGAGDYEQYF.

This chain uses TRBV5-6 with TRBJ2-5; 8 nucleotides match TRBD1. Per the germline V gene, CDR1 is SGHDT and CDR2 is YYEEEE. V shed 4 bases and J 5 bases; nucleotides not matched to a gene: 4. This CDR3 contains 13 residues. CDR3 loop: CASSGQGTETQYF. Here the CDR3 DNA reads TGTGCCAGCAGCGGACAGGGAACGGAGACCCAGTACTTC.

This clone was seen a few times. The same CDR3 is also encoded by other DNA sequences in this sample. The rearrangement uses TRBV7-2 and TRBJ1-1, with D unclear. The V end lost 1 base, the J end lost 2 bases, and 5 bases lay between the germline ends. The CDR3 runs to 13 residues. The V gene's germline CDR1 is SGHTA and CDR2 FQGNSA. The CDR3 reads CASSLDRNTEAFF. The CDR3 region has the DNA TGTGCCAGCAGCTTAGACAGAAACACTGAAGCTTTCTTT.

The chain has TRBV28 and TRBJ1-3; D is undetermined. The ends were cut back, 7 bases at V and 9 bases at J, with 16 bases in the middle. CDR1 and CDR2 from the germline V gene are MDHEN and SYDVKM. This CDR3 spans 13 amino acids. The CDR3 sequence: CASKPSGSSTIYF. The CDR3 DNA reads TGTGCCAGCAAACCATCGGGGAGTAGCACCATATATTTT.

The DNA for the CDR3 is TGTGCCAGCAGTCCCAGACTAGCGAACGAGCAGTTCTTC. This encodes CASSPRLANEQFF. This chain uses TRBV27 with TRBJ2-1; 8 bases are shared with TRBD2. V was clipped by 5 bases and J by 10 bases; unmatched bases: 7. The CDR3 is 13 amino acids. From germline, CDR1 is MNHEY and CDR2 SMNVEV (reference sequence).

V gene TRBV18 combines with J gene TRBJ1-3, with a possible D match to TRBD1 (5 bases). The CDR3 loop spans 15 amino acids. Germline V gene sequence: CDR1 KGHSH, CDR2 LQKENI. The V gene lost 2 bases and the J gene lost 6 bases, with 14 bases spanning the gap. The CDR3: CASSPTRGTSNTIYF. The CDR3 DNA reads TGTGCCAGCTCACCAACGCGGGGGACCTCAAACACCATATATTTT.

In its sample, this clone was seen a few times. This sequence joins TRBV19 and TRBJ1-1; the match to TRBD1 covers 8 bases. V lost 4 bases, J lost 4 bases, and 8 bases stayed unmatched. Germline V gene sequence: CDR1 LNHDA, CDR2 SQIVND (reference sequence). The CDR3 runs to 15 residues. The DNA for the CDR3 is TGTGCCAGTAGTAAGACAGGGGTCTCAACCACTGAAGCTTTCTTT. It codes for CASSKTGVSTTEAFF.

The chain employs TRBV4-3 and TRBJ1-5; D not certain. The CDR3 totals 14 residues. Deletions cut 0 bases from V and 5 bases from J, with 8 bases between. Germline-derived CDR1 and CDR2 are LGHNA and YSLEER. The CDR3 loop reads CASSQDFGDQPQHF. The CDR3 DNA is TGCGCCAGCAGCCAAGATTTCGGGGATCAGCCCCAGCATTTT.

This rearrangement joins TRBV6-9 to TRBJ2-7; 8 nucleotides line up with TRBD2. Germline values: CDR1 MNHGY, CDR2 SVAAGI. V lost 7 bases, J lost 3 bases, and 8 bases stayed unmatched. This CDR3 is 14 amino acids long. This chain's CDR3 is CASTSGGRDYEQYF. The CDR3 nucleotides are TGTGCCAGCACCTCGGGGGGGCGGGACTACGAGCAGTACTTC.

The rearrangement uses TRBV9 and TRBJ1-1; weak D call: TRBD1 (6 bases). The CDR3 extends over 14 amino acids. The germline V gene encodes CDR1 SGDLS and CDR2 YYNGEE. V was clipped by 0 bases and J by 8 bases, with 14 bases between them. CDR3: CASSVAPTGREAFF. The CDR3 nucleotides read TGTGCCAGCAGCGTAGCTCCCACAGGGCGGGAAGCTTTCTTT.

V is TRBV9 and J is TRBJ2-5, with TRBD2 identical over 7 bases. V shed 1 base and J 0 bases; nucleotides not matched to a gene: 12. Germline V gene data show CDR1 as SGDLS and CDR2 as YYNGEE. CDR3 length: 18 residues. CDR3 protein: CASSVKAGRGGYQETQYF. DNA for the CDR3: TGTGCCAGCAGCGTAAAAGCGGGAAGAGGTGGGTACCAAGAGACCCAGTACTTC.

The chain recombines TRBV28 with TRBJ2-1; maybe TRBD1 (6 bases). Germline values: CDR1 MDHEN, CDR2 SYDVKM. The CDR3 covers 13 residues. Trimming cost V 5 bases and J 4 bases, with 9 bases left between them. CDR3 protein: CASSPGQYNEQFF. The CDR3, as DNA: TGTGCCAGCAGTCCTGGACAGTACAATGAGCAGTTCTTC.

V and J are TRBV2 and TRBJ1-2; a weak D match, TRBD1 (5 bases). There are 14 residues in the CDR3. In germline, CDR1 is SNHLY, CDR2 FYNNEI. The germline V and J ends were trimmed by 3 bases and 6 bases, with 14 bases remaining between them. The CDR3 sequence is CASSEIGQGNGYTF. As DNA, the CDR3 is TGTGCCAGCAGTGAGATTGGGCAGGGCAATGGCTACACCTTC.

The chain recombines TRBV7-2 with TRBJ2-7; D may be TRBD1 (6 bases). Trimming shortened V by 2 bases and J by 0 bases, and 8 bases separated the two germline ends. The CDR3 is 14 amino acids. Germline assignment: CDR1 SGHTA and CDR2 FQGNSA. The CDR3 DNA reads TGTGCCAGCAGCTTATTAGGGGGCTCCTACGAGCAGTACTTC. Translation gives CASSLLGGSYEQYF.

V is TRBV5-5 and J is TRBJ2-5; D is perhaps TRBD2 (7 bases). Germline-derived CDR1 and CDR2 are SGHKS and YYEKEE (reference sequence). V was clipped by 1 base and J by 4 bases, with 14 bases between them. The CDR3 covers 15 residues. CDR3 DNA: TGTGCCAGCAGCTTGAGGGTCGGGGGGCGAGAGACCCAGTACTTC. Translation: CASSLRVGGRETQYF.

The CDR3 loop reads CASSQARVTGEQYF. CDR3 DNA: TGTGCCAGCAGCCAAGCCAGAGTTACGGGGGAGCAGTACTTC. The rearrangement links TRBV14 to TRBJ2-7; D possibly corresponds to TRBD2 (5 bases). CDR3 length equals 14 residues. Trimming cost V 1 base and J 7 bases, with 14 bases left between them. CDR1 SGHDN and CDR2 FVKESK come from the germline V gene.

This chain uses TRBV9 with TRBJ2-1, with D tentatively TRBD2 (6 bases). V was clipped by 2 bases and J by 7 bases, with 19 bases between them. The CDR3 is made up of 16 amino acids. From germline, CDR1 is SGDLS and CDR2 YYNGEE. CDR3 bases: TGTGCCAGCAGCGTTTCAACGGGCGGGAATTGGAATGAGCAGTTCTTC. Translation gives CASSVSTGGNWNEQFF.

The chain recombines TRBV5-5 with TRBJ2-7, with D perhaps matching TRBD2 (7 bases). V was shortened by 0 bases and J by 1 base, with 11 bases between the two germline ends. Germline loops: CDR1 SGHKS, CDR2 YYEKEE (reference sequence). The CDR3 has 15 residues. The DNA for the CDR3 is TGTGCCAGCAGCTTGGTCGGGGGGCTTTCCTACGAGCAGTACTTC. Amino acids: CASSLVGGLSYEQYF.

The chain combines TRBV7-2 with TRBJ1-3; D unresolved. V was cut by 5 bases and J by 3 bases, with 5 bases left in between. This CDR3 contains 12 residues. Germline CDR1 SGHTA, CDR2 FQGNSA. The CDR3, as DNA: TGTGCCAGCAGCCCGAGTGGAAACACCATATATTTT. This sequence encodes CASSPSGNTIYF.

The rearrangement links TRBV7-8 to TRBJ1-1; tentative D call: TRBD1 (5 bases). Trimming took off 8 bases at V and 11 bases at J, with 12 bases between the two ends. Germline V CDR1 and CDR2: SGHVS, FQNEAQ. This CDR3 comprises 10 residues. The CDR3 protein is CASSGPRAFF. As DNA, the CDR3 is TGTGCCAGCTCAGGGCCGCGGGCTTTCTTT.

CDR3 protein: CASSPSGGFSGHNEQFF. CDR3 bases: TGTGCCAGCAGCCCTAGCGGGGGTTTTTCCGGACACAATGAGCAGTTCTTC. This chain joins TRBV5-4 and TRBJ2-1, with 10 bases identical to TRBD2. This CDR3 contains 17 residues. J gave up 5 bases and V 4 bases, and 12 bases lay outside the gene matches. Germline V gene lookup returns CDR1 SGHNT and CDR2 YYREEE (reference sequence).

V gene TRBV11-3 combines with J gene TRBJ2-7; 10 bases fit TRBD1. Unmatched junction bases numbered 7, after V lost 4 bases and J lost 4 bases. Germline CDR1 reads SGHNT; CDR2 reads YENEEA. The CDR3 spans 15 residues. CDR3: CASSSPGQGLYEQYF. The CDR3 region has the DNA TGTGCCAGCAGCTCACCGGGACAGGGGCTATACGAGCAGTACTTC.

CDR3 sequence: CASSLQGTSGGDTQYF. CDR3 bases: TGTGCCAGCAGCTTGCAAGGGACTAGCGGGGGAGATACGCAGTATTTT. This rearrangement joins TRBV7-2 to TRBJ2-3; 14 bases line up with TRBD2. Germline CDR1 SGHTA, CDR2 FQGNSA. V gave up 3 bases and J gave up 5 bases; unmatched junction bases: 4. CDR3 length: 16 residues.